This entry lists 4 T cell receptor beta chains sequenced from one sample in a study of T cell repertoires in cytomegalovirus infection. TCRdb reanalysed the reads using MiXCR and keeps one entry per CDR3 protein. The data contain more than 650,000 distinct CDR3 sequences, roughly a third of them singletons. The source material was PBMCs. These receptors all stem from a human donor in good health (CMV status not recorded). Some clones in this sample may be carry-over from other donors' samples.

This chain links TRBV19 with TRBJ1-5; D not certain. The germline CDR1 and CDR2 sequences are LNHDA and SQIVND (reference sequence). V was pared by 0 bases and J by 9 bases, with 18 bases between. The CDR3 spans 16 residues. DNA of the CDR3: TGTGCCAGTAGTATAGATCTATTTGGCAGGCCGCGGCCCCAGCATTTT. Residues: CASSIDLFGRPRPQHF.

This clonotype was observed a handful of times. The chain carries TRBV28 and TRBJ2-7, with D possibly TRBD2 on 6 matching bases. V lost 3 bases to trimming and J lost 7 bases, with 19 bases between them. In germline, CDR1 is MDHEN, CDR2 SYDVKM. The CDR3 sequence is 15 residues long. The CDR3 coding sequence is TGTGCCAGCAGTTTGGGTGGAGGGCGTGGACTGGAGCAGTACTTC. Translation gives CASSLGGGRGLEQYF. Drawing the rest from reference TRBV28 and TRBJ2-7, the complete variable domain is DVKVTQSSRYLVKRTGEKVFLECVQDMDHENMFWYRQDPGLGLRLIYFSYDVKMKEKGDIPEGYSVSREKKERFSLILESASTNQTSMYLCASSLGGGRGLEQYFGPGTRLTVT.

The J gene is TRBJ1-5, the V gene TRBV7-9; no clear D. The CDR3 extends over 13 amino acids. Germline V gene data show CDR1 as SEHNR and CDR2 as FQNEAQ (reference sequence). Trimming took 5 bases from V and 7 from J, leaving 12 bases between them. The chain's CDR3 is CASSGNSHQPQHF. The CDR3 coding sequence is TGTGCCAGCAGCGGTAACAGCCACCAGCCCCAGCATTTT.

The rearrangement joins TRBV7-4 to TRBJ2-5; D possibly corresponds to TRBD2 (6 bases). The CDR3 covers 12 residues. CDR1 is SGHVT, CDR2 SQSDAQ, per germline. Between the trimmed V and J ends, which lost 5 bases and 4 bases, there was a span of 8 bases. The DNA for the CDR3 is TGTGCCAGCAGCCGGAGGGTAGAGACCCAGTACTTC. Its protein product is CASSRRVETQYF.